Sequencing of this TCR beta chain was carried out in a study of cytomegalovirus exposure and HLA in healthy donors. Study-level background: Of around 400 genotyped donors, roughly 81% grouped in the Caucasian-associated ancestry cluster. Study results and limitations: Later analysis identified a missense DCLRE1C variant that was linked to TCR beta V- and J-gene trimming. Overall, roughly 150 TCR beta chains were annotated as cytomegalovirus-associated.

60 Vbeta and 13 Jbeta primers were used in PCR. Clones were sequenced by immunoSEQ multiplex PCR, and TCRdb holds only the in-frame ones, with some missing. This table holds 150,000 to 200,000 clones, 65% to 90% found once. Trimming pared 6 bases from V and 5 bases from J, leaving 16 bases between. CDR3 size: 15 residues. Per germline, CDR1 KGHSH and CDR2 LQKENI. Concerning this clone itself: The antigen is unknown.

The genes are TRBV18 and TRBJ2-2; D is perhaps TRBD1 (5 bases). This clonotype was obtained from a male donor in good health and CMV-seronegative. Sequences were obtained from PBMCs. The chain's CDR3 is CASSGQEEATGELFF. In DNA form, the CDR3 reads TGTGCCAGCTCGGGGCAGGAAGAAGCGACCGGGGAGCTGTTTTTT.